This is a list of T cell receptor beta chains from one sample in a study of blood T cell repertoires in COVID-19. TCRdb keeps only in-frame clones here, not all; method: immunoSEQ multiplex PCR. This repertoire shows 110,000 or so clones, approximately 84% found once; its top ten account for around 1.5%. The material sequenced was peripheral blood. The receptor set was obtained from a man aged 50 to 59 with acute or convalescent COVID-19. CDR3s include the opening cysteine and the closing phenylalanine or tryptophan. The order of the fields is J gene, clone size, D gene, V gene, CDR3 DNA, CDR3 protein. A D gene is named only where the DNA matches it firmly. Clone size is stated in some rows and not others, as once, few, many or a class when expanded.

>TRBJ2-4|once|NA|TRBV19
TGTGCCAGTAGCCCCAGGGTCTGGGATATCGCCAAAAACATTCAGTACTTC
CASSPRVWDIAKNIQYF
>TRBJ2-3|NA|TRBD2|TRBV6-6
TGTGCCAGCAGTCTGTTTAACGGGGGGGAATACACAGATACGCAGTATTTT
CASSLFNGGEYTDTQYF
>TRBJ1-2|NA|NA|TRBV6-5
TGTGCCAGCAGCCCGACGGGGAACTATGGCTACACCTTC
CASSPTGNYGYTF
>TRBJ1-2|NA|NA|TRBV7-3
TGTGCCAGCAGCCGCGCCCCCGGGTCACCTTATGGCTACACCTTC
CASSRAPGSPYGYTF
>TRBJ1-2|few|NA|TRBV1
TGCACCAGCAGCCGGACCCCCCATGGACCCCCCTACAGGGACTATGGCTACACCTTC
CTSSRTPHGPPYRDYGYTF
>TRBJ2-1|once|TRBD2|TRBV12-5
TGTGCTAGTGGGGGAGGGCTGAGCTCCTACAATGAGCAGTTCTTC
CASGGGLSSYNEQFF
>TRBJ1-3|once|NA|TRBV18
TGTGCCAGCTCACCACGACAGTTTACCTCTGGAAACACCATATATTTT
CASSPRQFTSGNTIYF
>TRBJ1-1|NA|NA|TRBV5-1
TGCGCCAGCAGGAACGGGGCGGGGGTAAGGGTTGAAGCTTTCTTT
CASRNGAGVRVEAFF
>TRBJ1-5|NA|NA|TRBV19
TGTGCCAGTAGGGCAGGCTCTGGCAATCAGCCCCAGCATTTT
CASRAGSGNQPQHF
>TRBJ1-5|NA|NA|TRBV10-2
TGCGCCAGCAGTCCGGACACCCATAGCAATCAGCCCCAGCATTTT
CASSPDTHSNQPQHF
>TRBJ2-5|NA|NA|TRBV24-1
TGTGCCACCAGTGATCCACTCGGGGAAGGGAAGACGGAGACCCAGTACTTC
CATSDPLGEGKTETQYF
>TRBJ2-3|NA|TRBD2|TRBV6-1
TGTGCCAGCAGTGAAAAGCGGGGGGGCACAGATACGCAGTATTTT
CASSEKRGGTDTQYF
>TRBJ2-6|few|NA|TRBV24-1
TGTGCCACCAGTGGAGGCGGTCCTCTCGAGGGGGCCAACGTCCTGACTTTC
CATSGGGPLEGANVLTF
>TRBJ1-1|few|NA|TRBV3-1/TRBV3-2
TGTGCCAGCAGCCAAGTTTCCTGGAACACTGAAGCTTTCTTT
CASSQVSWNTEAFF
>TRBJ2-7|NA|NA|TRBV5-1
TGCGCCAGCAGCACGGGGGGCGCCGACTTAGTCGAGCAGTACTTC
CASSTGGADLVEQYF
>TRBJ1-1|NA|NA|TRBV5-1
TGCGCCAGCAGCTTGGAACAGGGTGTAGGGAACACTGAAGCTTTCTTT
CASSLEQGVGNTEAFF
>TRBJ2-7|NA|NA|TRBV6-6
TGTGCCAGCAGCCGCGAGGACGAGCAGTACTTC
CASSREDEQYF
>TRBJ2-1|NA|TRBD1|TRBV19
TGTGCCAGTAGTATAACAGGGGAATCCTACAATGAGCAGTTCTTC
CASSITGESYNEQFF
>TRBJ2-2|NA|NA|TRBV9
TGTGCCAGCAGCGGGCAACTGACAGGGAACACCGGGGAGCTGTTTTTT
CASSGQLTGNTGELFF
>TRBJ2-3|NA|TRBD1|TRBV7-3
TGTGCCAGCAGCGAACAGGGGGCTCGGACAGATACGCAGTATTTT
CASSEQGARTDTQYF
>TRBJ2-4|few|TRBD1|TRBV19
TGTGCCAGTAGTACCCTACAGGGGGCCAAAAACATTCAGTACTTC
CASSTLQGAKNIQYF
>TRBJ1-2|NA|NA|TRBV6-5
TGTGCCAGCAGTTACTCGGGTACGCGGGGCTACACCTTC
CASSYSGTRGYTF
>TRBJ1-2|NA|NA|TRBV3-1/TRBV3-2
TGTGCCAGCAGCCGGTCTCCACCGGGGGATGGCTACACCTTC
CASSRSPPGDGYTF
>TRBJ1-1|NA|NA|TRBV12-3/TRBV12-4
TGTGCCAGCAGTAAATGGCAGGACACTGAAGCTTTCTTT
CASSKWQDTEAFF
>TRBJ2-7|NA|NA|TRBV27
TGTGCCAGCACCGACCCCGGGCTAGCCCACGAGCAGTACTTC
CASTDPGLAHEQYF
>TRBJ2-6|NA|NA|TRBV12-5
TGTGCTAGTGGTCTAGTGCCCTCTGGGGCCAACGTCCTGACTTTC
CASGLVPSGANVLTF
>TRBJ1-1|NA|TRBD1|TRBV12-3/TRBV12-4
TGTGCCAGCAGTCGGACAGGGGGCACTGAAGCTTTCTTT
CASSRTGGTEAFF
>TRBJ2-3|NA|TRBD2|TRBV6-5
TGTGCCAGCAGCCTGGGGGGGAGCACAGATACGCAGTATTTT
CASSLGGSTDTQYF